Presented here are 3 T cell receptor beta chains from one specimen sequenced in a study of Ad26.COV2.S vaccination and SARS-CoV-2 variants. Sequencing used immunoSEQ multiplex PCR; TCRdb keeps in-frame clones, though not all of them. Of around 320,000 clones listed, roughly 84% are singletons. Treatment here: some 20 received Ad26.COV2.S at low or high dose, single or two shots; five or six received placebo; per-sample allocation not given. Sampling was performed 63 days after the first vaccine or placebo injection. The source material was peripheral blood, sampled in a trial of Ad26.COV2.S vaccine versus placebo. Every receptor here comes from a person between 18 and 59 years old who received the Ad26.COV2.S COVID-19 vaccine or a placebo.

The rearrangement joins TRBV4-2 to TRBJ2-7, with TRBD2 identical over 8 bases. Trimming took 0 bases from V and 0 from J; bases not matched to a gene: 7. The CDR3 length is 17 residues. CDR1 and CDR2 from the germline V gene are LGHNA and YNFKEQ. The CDR3: CASSQDYPGGDSYEQYF. Here the CDR3 DNA reads TGTGCCAGCAGCCAAGATTACCCCGGGGGGGACTCCTACGAGCAGTACTTC.

This clone turned up a few times. The chain carries TRBV6-2 or TRBV6-3 and TRBJ1-5, with 9 bases lining up with TRBD1. Germline lookup yields CDR1 MNHEY and CDR2 SVGEGT. The CDR3 runs to 15 residues. J lost 5 bases, V lost 2 bases, and 4 bases had no gene match. The CDR3 region has the DNA TGTGCCAGCAGTTACCAGGGGACAGGGTATCAGCCCCAGCATTTT. Its translation is CASSYQGTGYQPQHF.

On this clone: This CDR3 is also generated by other DNA sequences in the sample. This chain uses TRBV2 with TRBJ1-2, with no clear D. CDR1 and CDR2 from the germline V gene are SNHLY and FYNNEI. The CDR3 length is 13 residues. V dropped 3 bases and J dropped 1 base, with 6 bases sitting between them. The CDR3 region has the DNA TGTGCCAGCAGTGACCGGGATAACTATGGCTACACCTTC. It is translated as CASSDRDNYGYTF.